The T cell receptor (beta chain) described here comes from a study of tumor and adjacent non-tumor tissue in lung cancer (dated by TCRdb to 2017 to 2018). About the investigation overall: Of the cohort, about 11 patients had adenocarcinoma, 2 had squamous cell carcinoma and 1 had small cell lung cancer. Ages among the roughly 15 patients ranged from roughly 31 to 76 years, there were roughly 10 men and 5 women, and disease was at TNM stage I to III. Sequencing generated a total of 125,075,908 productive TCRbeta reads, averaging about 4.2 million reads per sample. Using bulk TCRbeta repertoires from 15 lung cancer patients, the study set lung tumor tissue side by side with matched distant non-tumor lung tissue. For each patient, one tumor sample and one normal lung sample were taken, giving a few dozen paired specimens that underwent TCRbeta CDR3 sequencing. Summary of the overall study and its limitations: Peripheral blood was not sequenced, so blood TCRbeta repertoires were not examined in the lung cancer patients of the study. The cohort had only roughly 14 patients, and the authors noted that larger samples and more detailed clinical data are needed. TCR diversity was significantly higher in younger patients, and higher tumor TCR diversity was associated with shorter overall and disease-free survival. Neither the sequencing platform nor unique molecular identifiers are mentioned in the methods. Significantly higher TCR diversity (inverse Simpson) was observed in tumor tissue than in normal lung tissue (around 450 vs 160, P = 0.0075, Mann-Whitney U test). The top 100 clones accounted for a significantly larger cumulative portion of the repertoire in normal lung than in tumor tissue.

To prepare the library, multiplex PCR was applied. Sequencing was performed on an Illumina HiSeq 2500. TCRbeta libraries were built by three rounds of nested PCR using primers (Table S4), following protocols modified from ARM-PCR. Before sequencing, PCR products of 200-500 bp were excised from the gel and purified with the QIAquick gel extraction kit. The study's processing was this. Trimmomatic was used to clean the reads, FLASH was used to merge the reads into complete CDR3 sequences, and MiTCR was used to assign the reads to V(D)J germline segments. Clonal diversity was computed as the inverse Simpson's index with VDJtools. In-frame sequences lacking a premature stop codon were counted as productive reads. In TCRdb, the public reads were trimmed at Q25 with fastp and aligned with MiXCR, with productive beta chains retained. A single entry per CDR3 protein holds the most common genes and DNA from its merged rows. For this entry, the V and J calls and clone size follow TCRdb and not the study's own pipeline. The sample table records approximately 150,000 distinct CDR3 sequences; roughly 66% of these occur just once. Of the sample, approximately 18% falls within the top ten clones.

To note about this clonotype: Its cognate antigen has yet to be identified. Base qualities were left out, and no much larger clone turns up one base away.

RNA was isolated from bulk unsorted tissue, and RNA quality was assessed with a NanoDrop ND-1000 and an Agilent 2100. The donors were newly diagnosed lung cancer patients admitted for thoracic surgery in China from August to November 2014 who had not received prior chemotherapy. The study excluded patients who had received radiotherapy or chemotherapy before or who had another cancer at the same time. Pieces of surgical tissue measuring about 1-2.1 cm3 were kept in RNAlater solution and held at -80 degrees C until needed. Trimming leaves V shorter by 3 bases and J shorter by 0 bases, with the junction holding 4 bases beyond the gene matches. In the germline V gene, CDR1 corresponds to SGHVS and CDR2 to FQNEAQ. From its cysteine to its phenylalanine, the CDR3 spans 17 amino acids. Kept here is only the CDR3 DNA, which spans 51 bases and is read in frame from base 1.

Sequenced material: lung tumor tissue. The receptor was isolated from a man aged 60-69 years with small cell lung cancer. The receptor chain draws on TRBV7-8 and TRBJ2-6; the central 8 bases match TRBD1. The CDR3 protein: CASSLGQVVSGANVLTF. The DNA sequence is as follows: TGTGCCAGCAGCTTGGGACAGGTGGTCTCTGGGGCCAACGTCCTGACTTTC. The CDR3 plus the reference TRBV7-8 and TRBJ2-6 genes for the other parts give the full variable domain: GAGVSQSPRYKVAKRGQDVALRCDPISGHVSLFWYQQALGQGPEFLTYFQNEAQLDKSGLPSDRFFAERPEGSVSTLKIQRTQQEDSAVYLCASSLGQVVSGANVLTFGAGSRLTVL.